The sequence of this T cell receptor (beta chain) was determined in a study of tumor-infiltrating lymphocytes in primary liver carcinoma. Total RNA and DNA came together from approximately 20-30 mg of bulk tissue without cell sorting. Uniformly, tumor samples exhibited a viable tumor cell fraction exceeding 90%. A constant-region primer served to make TCR beta cDNA from about 500 ng total RNA. Amplification in three nested multiplex PCR rounds with slightly modified ARM-PCR gave rise to TCR beta libraries. A single record per CDR3 protein comes from TCRdb applying MiXCR to the multiplex PCR reads. This table holds about 110,000 distinct CDR3 sequences, roughly four fifths found once. Comments on this clonotype: The antigen remains undetermined.

General study points: Only about 8-25% of top clones occurred in every one of the five tumor regions. Significantly greater top-250-clone fractions characterized tumors relative to blood (p = 0.039).

The origin of this receptor is a man in his forties with primary liver carcinoma and hepatitis B virus infection. The sequenced sample consisted of liver tumor tissue from sampling region 3. Subset defined: tumor region T3, left-lateral pole.

Here the CDR3 reads CANSQLGISEYNEQFF. CDR3 DNA sequence: TGCGCCAATAGCCAACTCGGGATTAGCGAGTACAATGAGCAGTTCTTC. This rearrangement joins TRBV4-1 to TRBJ2-1, with TRBD2 as a possible D gene (5 bases). The CDR3 extends over 16 amino acids. Trimming shortened V by 10 bases and J by 4 bases, and 23 bases separated the two germline ends. Germline CDR1 is MGHRA and CDR2 is YSYEKL.